Presented here are 19 T cell receptor beta chains from one specimen sequenced in a study of T cell repertoires in cytomegalovirus infection. TCRdb reprocessed the reads with MiXCR, giving one entry per CDR3 protein. The sample shows approximately 250,000 distinct CDR3 sequences, 9.1% of them seen only once. The sample was PBMCs. The receptors come from a human donor in good health (CMV status not recorded). Some clones in this sample may be carry-over from other donors' samples.

Only a few counts were recorded for this clonotype. The V gene is TRBV20-1, the J gene TRBJ2-3, with 8 bases matching TRBD2. V gave up 6 bases and J gave up 0 bases; unmatched junction bases: 5. In germline, CDR1 is DFQATT, CDR2 SNEGSKA (reference sequence). The CDR3 has 14 residues. DNA for the CDR3: TGCAGTGCCCGTAGCGGGGTCAGCACAGATACGCAGTATTTT. Its translation is CSARSGVSTDTQYF.

This clonotype came up many times. The J gene is TRBJ2-5, the V gene TRBV18; the D is unclear. This CDR3 is built from 14 residues. With 3 bases removed from V and 2 bases from J, the gap between germline ends came to 10 bases. The germline V gene has CDR1 KGHSH and CDR2 LQKENI. The CDR3 DNA follows: TGTGCCAGCTCACCCCGGCCAGGACAAGAGACCCAGTACTTC. This codes for CASSPRPGQETQYF.

Many counts were recorded for this clonotype. The rearrangement uses TRBV7-2 and TRBJ1-1; possible D gene TRBD1, 5 bases. V was pared by 3 bases and J by 4 bases, with 15 bases between. The CDR3 totals 15 residues. CDR1 is SGHTA, CDR2 FQGNSA, per germline. The CDR3 nucleotides are TGTGCCAGCAGCTTGGGACCTATGGCCCTCACTGAAGCTTTCTTT. Translation gives CASSLGPMALTEAFF. Complete variable domain (other parts from reference TRBV7-2 and TRBJ1-1): GAGVSQSPSNKVTEKGKDVELRCDPISGHTALYWYRQSLGQGLEFLIYFQGNSAPDKSGLPSDRFSAERTGGSVSTLTIQRTQQEDSAVYLCASSLGPMALTEAFFGQGTRLTVV.

In this sample, this clonotype turned up many times. The chain uses TRBV7-2 and TRBJ1-2; a possible D gene is TRBD1 (5 bases). CDR1 SGHTA and CDR2 FQGNSA come from the germline V gene. The CDR3 has 15 amino acids. Trimming stripped 1 base from V and 7 bases from J, with 16 bases between. CDR3: CASSLGPREAAGYTF. Written as DNA, the CDR3 is TGTGCCAGCAGCTTAGGTCCCAGGGAAGCGGCTGGCTACACCTTC.

A few counts support this clonotype. The rearrangement uses TRBV7-2 and TRBJ1-2; TRBD1 might be the D (6 bases). CDR3 length: 14 amino acids. Germline V CDR1 and CDR2: SGHTA, FQGNSA. The germline V and J ends were trimmed by 4 bases and 7 bases, with 16 bases remaining between them. CDR3 in DNA: TGTGCCAGCAGCTGGGGGGGGGCGCGGGGTGGCTACACCTTC. Protein: CASSWGGARGGYTF.

The chain carries TRBV7-2 and TRBJ1-2; D may be TRBD1 (5 bases). CDR3 length equals 14 residues. Trimming removed 4 bases at V and 2 bases at J, with 11 bases between. Looked up from germline, CDR1 is SGHTA and CDR2 is FQGNSA. The CDR3 protein is CASSSLQGNYGYTF. The CDR3 nucleotides are TGTGCCAGCAGCTCCCTTCAGGGAAACTATGGCTACACCTTC.

The table lists this clonotype with many counts. The chain joins TRBV5-1 to TRBJ2-7; D is perhaps TRBD1 or TRBD2 (5 bases each). Per the germline V gene, CDR1 is SGHRS and CDR2 is YFSETQ. The CDR3 runs to 13 residues. Between the trimmed V and J ends, which lost 4 bases and 6 bases, there was a span of 14 bases. CDR3 sequence reads: CASSPGFGGEQYF. In DNA, the CDR3 is TGCGCCAGCAGCCCGGGGTTTGGGGGCGAGCAGTACTTC.

This clonotype has ten or more counts. J is TRBJ2-7 and V is TRBV7-2; possibly TRBD2 for D (5 bases). Trimming pared 2 bases from V and 4 bases from J, leaving 6 bases between. Per the germline V gene, CDR1 is SGHTA and CDR2 is FQGNSA. This CDR3 has 12 residues. In DNA form, the CDR3 reads TGTGCCAGCAGCTTAAGGGAGTACGAGCAGTACTTC. It translates to CASSLREYEQYF.

The sample holds many counts of this clonotype. V and J are TRBV14 and TRBJ2-2, with TRBD2 matching over 14 bases. The V gene end was trimmed by 5 bases and the J gene end by 4 bases; junction bases not matched to a gene: 6. CDR1 is SGHDN and CDR2 is FVKESK in the germline V gene. This CDR3 comprises 17 residues. The CDR3, as DNA: TGTGCCAGCAGCACAGGGGGACTAGCGGGAGTCACCGGGGAGCTGTTTTTT. Translating gives CASSTGGLAGVTGELFF.

This clonotype has a count of ten or more. This chain uses TRBV7-2 with TRBJ2-3, with 7 bases aligning to TRBD2. CDR3 length: 14 residues. J lost 4 bases, V lost 3 bases, and 4 bases had no gene match. Germline values: CDR1 SGHTA, CDR2 FQGNSA. This CDR3 reads CASSFVGGPDTQYF. CDR3 sequence (DNA): TGTGCCAGCAGCTTCGTGGGAGGGCCAGATACGCAGTATTTT. The full variable domain, its missing parts supplied by reference TRBV7-2 and TRBJ2-3, is GAGVSQSPSNKVTEKGKDVELRCDPISGHTALYWYRQSLGQGLEFLIYFQGNSAPDKSGLPSDRFSAERTGGSVSTLTIQRTQQEDSAVYLCASSFVGGPDTQYFGPGTRLTVL.

This clonotype has at least ten counts. The chain employs TRBV14 and TRBJ1-1; a possible D gene is TRBD1 (6 bases). This CDR3 is built from 18 residues. Germline lookup yields CDR1 SGHDN and CDR2 FVKESK. The V gene lost 2 bases and the J gene lost 2 bases, with 21 bases spanning the gap. In nucleotides, the CDR3 is TGTGCCAGCAGCCAAAAAAGGAGAACAGGGATCGAAAACACTGAAGCTTTCTTT. Residues: CASSQKRRTGIENTEAFF.

This clonotype was picked up a small number of times. The V gene is TRBV6-5, the J gene TRBJ2-3; D possibly corresponds to TRBD2 (7 bases). Germline-derived CDR1 and CDR2 are MNHEY and SVGAGI. The CDR3 sequence is 15 residues long. The ends were cut back, 8 bases at V and 2 bases at J, with 17 bases in the middle. CDR3 in DNA: TGTGCCAGCGCATTGGGGGGGGCCCACACAGATACGCAGTATTTT. Its protein is CASALGGAHTDTQYF.

In this sample, this clonotype turned up a few times. The chain links TRBV20-1 to TRBJ1-2; TRBD1 aligns across 7 bases. In germline, CDR1 is DFQATT, CDR2 SNEGSKA (reference sequence). V lost 5 bases and J lost 8; bases outside the gene matches: 11. CDR3 length: 13 amino acids. The DNA for the CDR3 is TGCAGTGCTCGACAGGGACGGTCGATGGGCTACACCTTC. This codes for CSARQGRSMGYTF.

In its sample, this clonotype was seen many times. The chain carries TRBV7-2 and TRBJ1-6; no firm D call. This CDR3 comprises 14 residues. Germline CDR1 and CDR2: SGHTA and FQGNSA. Trimming pared 5 bases from V and 6 bases from J, leaving 11 bases between. The DNA for the CDR3 is TGTGCCAGCAGCGCACAGAACTTTAATTCACCCCTCCACTTT. Translating gives CASSAQNFNSPLHF.

Ten or more counts support this clonotype. The chain uses TRBV11-2 and TRBJ2-7; 8 nucleotides line up with TRBD2. Germline V lookup: CDR1 SGHAT, CDR2 FQNNGV. The CDR3 length is 14 residues. J was trimmed by 7 bases and V by 3 bases; bases with no gene match: 8. The CDR3 here is CASSFTGRAGEQYF. The DNA of the CDR3 is TGTGCCAGCAGCTTCACCGGGAGGGCGGGGGAGCAGTACTTC.

This clonotype was recorded many times. This sequence joins TRBV6-6 and TRBJ1-2, with no clear D. V lost 4 bases and J 8 bases, leaving 14 bases between the germline ends. Germline CDR1 and CDR2: MNHNY and SVGAGI (reference sequence). There are 13 residues in the CDR3. The CDR3 here is CASSSSSGEGYTF. CDR3 DNA sequence: TGTGCCAGCAGTTCGTCTAGCGGGGAAGGCTACACCTTC.

The chain uses TRBV15 and TRBJ1-6; D is undetermined. Germline values: CDR1 LNHNV, CDR2 YYDKDF (reference sequence). This CDR3 spans 14 amino acids. Trimming took 0 bases from V and 5 from J, leaving 5 bases between them. The CDR3 loop reads CATSRDTDNSPLHF. The CDR3 nucleotides read TGTGCCACCAGCAGAGACACGGATAATTCACCCCTCCACTTT.

This clonotype was counted many times. The chain employs TRBV7-2 and TRBJ1-5, with D unclear. CDR1 is SGHTA, CDR2 FQGNSA, per germline. V lost 2 bases and J 9 bases, leaving 11 bases between the germline ends. The CDR3 runs 13 residues. CDR3 in DNA: TGTGCCAGCAGCTTAATGGCGTTGGGGCCCCAGCATTTT. Its translation is CASSLMALGPQHF.

In its sample, this clonotype was seen a few times. This chain connects TRBV4-3 to TRBJ1-2; no firm D call. The germline CDR1 and CDR2 sequences are LGHNA and YSLEER. The germline V and J ends were trimmed by 1 base and 2 bases, with 5 bases remaining between them. CDR3 size: 13 residues. As DNA, the CDR3 is TGCGCCAGCAGCCAAGCCAGGAACTATGGCTACACCTTC. Amino acids: CASSQARNYGYTF.